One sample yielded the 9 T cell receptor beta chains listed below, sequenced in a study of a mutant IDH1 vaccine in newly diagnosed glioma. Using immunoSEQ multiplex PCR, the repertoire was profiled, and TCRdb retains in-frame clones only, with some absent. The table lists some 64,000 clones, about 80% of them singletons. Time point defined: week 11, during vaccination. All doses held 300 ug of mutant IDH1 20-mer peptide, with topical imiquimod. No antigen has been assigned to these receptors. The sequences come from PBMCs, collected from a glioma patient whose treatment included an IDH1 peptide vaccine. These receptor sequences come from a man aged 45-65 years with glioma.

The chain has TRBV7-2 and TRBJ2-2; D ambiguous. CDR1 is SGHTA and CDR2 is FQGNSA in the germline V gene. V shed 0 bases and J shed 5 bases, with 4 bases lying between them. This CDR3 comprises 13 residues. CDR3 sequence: CASSLAATGELFF. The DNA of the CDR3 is TGTGCCAGCAGCTTAGCTGCAACCGGGGAGCTGTTTTTT.

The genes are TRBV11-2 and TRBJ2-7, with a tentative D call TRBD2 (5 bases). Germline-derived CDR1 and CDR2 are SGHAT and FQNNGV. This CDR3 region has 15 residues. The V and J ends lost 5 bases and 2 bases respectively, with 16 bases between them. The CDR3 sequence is CASSPGGSWAYEQYF. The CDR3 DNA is TGTGCCAGCAGCCCCGGAGGCAGCTGGGCCTACGAGCAGTACTTC.

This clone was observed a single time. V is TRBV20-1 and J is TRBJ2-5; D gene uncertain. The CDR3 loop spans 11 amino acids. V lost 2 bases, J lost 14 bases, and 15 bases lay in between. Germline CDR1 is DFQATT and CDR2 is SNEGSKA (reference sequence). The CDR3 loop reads CSARLDPMGYF. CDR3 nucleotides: TGCAGTGCTAGACTGGACCCTATGGGATACTTC.

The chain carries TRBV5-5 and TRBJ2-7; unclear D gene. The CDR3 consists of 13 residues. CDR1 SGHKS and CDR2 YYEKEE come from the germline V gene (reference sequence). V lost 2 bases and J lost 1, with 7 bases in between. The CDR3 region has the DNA TGTGCCAGCAGCTTAGCAGCGTCCTACGAGCAGTACTTC. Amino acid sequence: CASSLAASYEQYF.

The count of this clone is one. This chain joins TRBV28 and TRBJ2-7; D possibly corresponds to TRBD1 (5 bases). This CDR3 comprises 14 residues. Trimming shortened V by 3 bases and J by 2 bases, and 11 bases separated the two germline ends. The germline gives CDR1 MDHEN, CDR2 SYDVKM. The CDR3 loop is CASSFLSRAYEQYF. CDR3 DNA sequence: TGTGCCAGCAGTTTTCTCAGCAGGGCCTACGAGCAGTACTTC.

The CDR3 sequence is CASSYFGSINTGELFF. The CDR3 DNA follows: TGTGCCAGCAGTTACTTCGGGTCCATTAACACCGGGGAGCTGTTTTTT. The J gene is TRBJ2-2, the V gene TRBV6-5, with D hard to call. The CDR3 sequence is 16 residues long. The germline gives CDR1 MNHEY, CDR2 SVGAGI. The ends were cut back, 1 base at V and 2 bases at J, with 11 bases in the middle.

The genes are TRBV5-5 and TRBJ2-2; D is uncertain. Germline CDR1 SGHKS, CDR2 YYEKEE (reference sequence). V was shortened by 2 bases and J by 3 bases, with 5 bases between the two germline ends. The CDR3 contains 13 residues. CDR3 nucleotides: TGTGCCAGCAGCTTCGGTGACACCGGGGAGCTGTTTTTT. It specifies CASSFGDTGELFF.

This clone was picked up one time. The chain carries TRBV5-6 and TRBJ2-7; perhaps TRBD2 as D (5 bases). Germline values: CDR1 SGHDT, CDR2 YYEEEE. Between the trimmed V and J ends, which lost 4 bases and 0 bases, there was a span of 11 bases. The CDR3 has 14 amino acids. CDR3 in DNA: TGTGCCAGCAGCCCCTGGACTGCCTCCTACGAGCAGTACTTC. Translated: CASSPWTASYEQYF.

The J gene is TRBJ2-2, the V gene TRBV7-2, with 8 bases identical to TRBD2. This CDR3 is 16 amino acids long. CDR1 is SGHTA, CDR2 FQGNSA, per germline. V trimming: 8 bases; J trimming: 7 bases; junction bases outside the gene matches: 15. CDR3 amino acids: CASASSGAGGRGELFF. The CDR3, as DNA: TGTGCCAGCGCCTCATCCGGGGCGGGAGGTCGCGGGGAGCTGTTTTTT.